The 10 T cell receptor beta chains below were found in one sample sequenced in a study of T cell responses to AZD1222 COVID-19 vaccine. Generated by immunoSEQ multiplex PCR, the TCRdb table keeps only in-frame clones and is missing some. The sample contains roughly 160,000 clones, around 90% of which appear only once. Sequenced here: peripheral blood, sampled 28 days after the second AZD1222 dose. The receptors originated from an adult who received the AZD1222 COVID-19 vaccine.

The rearrangement uses TRBV3-1 (or the pseudogene TRBV3-2) and TRBJ2-5; D call uncertain. Germline CDR1 is LGHDT and CDR2 is YNNKEL (reference sequence). V was shortened by 6 bases and J by 5 bases, with 13 bases between the two germline ends. The CDR3 length is 13 residues. CDR3 protein: CASRLSKRETQYF. The CDR3 region has the DNA TGTGCCAGCAGACTATCTAAAAGGGAGACCCAGTACTTC.

This chain joins TRBV29-1 and TRBJ1-1; D unclear. Looked up from germline, CDR1 is SQVTM and CDR2 is ANQGSEA. With 3 bases removed from V and 1 base from J, the gap between germline ends came to 9 bases. CDR3 size: 13 residues. Here the CDR3 reads CSVDSPGNTEAFF. In DNA, the CDR3 is TGCAGCGTTGATTCCCCGGGGAACACTGAAGCTTTCTTT. The full variable domain, completed using reference TRBV29-1 and TRBJ1-1, is SAVISQKPSRDICQRGTSLTIQCQVDSQVTMMFWYRQQPGQSLTLIATANQGSEATYESGFVIDKFPISRPNLTFSTLTVSNMSPEDSSIYLCSVDSPGNTEAFFGQGTRLTVV.

The gene calls are TRBV29-1 and TRBJ2-1; D might be TRBD1 (5 bases). Germline CDR1 is SQVTM and CDR2 is ANQGSEA. Trimming pared 2 bases from V and 4 bases from J, leaving 21 bases between. The CDR3 contains 17 residues. The CDR3 DNA follows: TGCAGCGTTGAATCAGTTGGTAGGGGCTCCAGATACAATGAGCAGTTCTTC. Translated: CSVESVGRGSRYNEQFF.

The chain employs TRBV5-5 and TRBJ2-3; TRBD2 aligns across 8 bases. The germline V gene encodes CDR1 SGHKS and CDR2 YYEKEE (reference sequence). The CDR3 sequence is 15 residues long. The ends lost 5 bases at V and 7 bases at J; junction bases unmatched: 12. This CDR3 is CASRSGLEGLYTQYF. The CDR3 region has the DNA TGTGCCAGCAGATCGGGACTAGAGGGGTTGTATACGCAGTATTTT.

Here the CDR3 reads CASSPKAGGSYEQYF. CDR3 in DNA: TGTGCCAGCAGCCCAAAGGCGGGGGGATCCTACGAGCAGTACTTC. The rearrangement links TRBV3-1 (or the pseudogene TRBV3-2) to TRBJ2-7; 8 bases align to TRBD2. V trimming: 4 bases; J trimming: 1 base; junction bases outside the gene matches: 6. Per the germline V gene, CDR1 is LGHDT and CDR2 is YNNKEL (reference sequence). The CDR3 is made up of 15 amino acids.

The chain's CDR3 is CASSLSPPRASSYNEQFF. CDR3 nucleotide sequence: TGTGCCAGCAGTTTATCACCCCCTAGGGCGAGCTCCTACAATGAGCAGTTCTTC. The chain is built from TRBV27 and TRBJ2-1; no clear D. CDR3 length equals 18 residues. V dropped 0 bases and J dropped 0 bases, with 15 bases sitting between them. Looked up from germline, CDR1 is MNHEY and CDR2 is SMNVEV (reference sequence).

This clone was counted only a few times. This chain links TRBV30 with TRBJ1-5, with D perhaps matching TRBD1 (6 bases). V gave up 0 bases and J gave up 1 base, with 10 bases separating them. The CDR3 covers 15 residues. The germline V gene encodes CDR1 GTSNPN and CDR2 SVGIG (reference sequence). CDR3 nucleotide sequence: TGTGCCTGGAGTGTGGGGGCGTGGAGCAATCAGCCCCAGCATTTT. This sequence encodes CAWSVGAWSNQPQHF.

CDR3 region: CASTDLVGHEIEAFF. CDR3 nucleotides: TGTGCCAGCACCGACCTTGTGGGACACGAAATTGAAGCTTTCTTT. The chain is built from TRBV4-2 and TRBJ1-1, with D perhaps TRBD1 (6 bases). The CDR3 length is 15 residues. Trimming stripped 7 bases from V and 7 bases from J, with 22 bases between. Germline lookup yields CDR1 LGHNA and CDR2 YNFKEQ.

The J gene is TRBJ1-3, the V gene TRBV15; tentatively, D is TRBD1 (5 bases). Germline CDR1 and CDR2: LNHNV and YYDKDF (reference sequence). CDR3 length equals 16 residues. The germline V and J ends were trimmed by 5 bases and 0 bases, with 14 bases remaining between them. DNA for the CDR3: TGTGCCACCAGCGAGCGCACAGGAATCTCTGGAAACACCATATATTTT. This codes for CATSERTGISGNTIYF.

The V gene is TRBV18, the J gene TRBJ2-7, with TRBD1 matching over 7 bases. This CDR3 is built from 16 residues. Germline V gene data show CDR1 as KGHSH and CDR2 as LQKENI. V lost 3 bases and J lost 0; bases outside the gene matches: 8. Here the CDR3 DNA reads TGTGCCAGCTCACCGCTCCCGGGACAGAGCTCCTACGAGCAGTACTTC. Residues: CASSPLPGQSSYEQYF.